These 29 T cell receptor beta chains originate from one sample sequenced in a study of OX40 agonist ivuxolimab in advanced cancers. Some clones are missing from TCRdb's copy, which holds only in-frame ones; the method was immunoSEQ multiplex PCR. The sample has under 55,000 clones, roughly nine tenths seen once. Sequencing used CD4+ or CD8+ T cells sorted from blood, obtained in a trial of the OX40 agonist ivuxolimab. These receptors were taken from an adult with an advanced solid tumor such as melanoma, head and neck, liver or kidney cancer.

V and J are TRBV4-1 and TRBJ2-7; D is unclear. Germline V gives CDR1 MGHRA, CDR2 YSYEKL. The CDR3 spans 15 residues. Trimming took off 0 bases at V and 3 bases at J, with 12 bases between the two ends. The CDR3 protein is CASSQEPDWGYEQYF. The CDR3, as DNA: TGCGCCAGCAGCCAAGAGCCAGATTGGGGCTACGAGCAGTACTTC.

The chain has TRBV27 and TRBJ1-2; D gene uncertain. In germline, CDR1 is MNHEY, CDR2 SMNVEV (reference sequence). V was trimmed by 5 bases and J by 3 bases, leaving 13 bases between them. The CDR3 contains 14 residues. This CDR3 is CASSLTSRDYGYTF. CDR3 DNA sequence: TGTGCCAGCAGTCTTACCTCGAGGGACTATGGCTACACCTTC.

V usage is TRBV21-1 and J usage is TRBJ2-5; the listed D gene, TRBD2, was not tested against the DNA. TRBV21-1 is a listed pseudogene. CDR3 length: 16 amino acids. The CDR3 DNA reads TGTGCCAGCAGCAAAGGGGGAACTAGCGGGGGCGAGACCCAGTACTTC. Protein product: CASSKGGTSGGETQYF.

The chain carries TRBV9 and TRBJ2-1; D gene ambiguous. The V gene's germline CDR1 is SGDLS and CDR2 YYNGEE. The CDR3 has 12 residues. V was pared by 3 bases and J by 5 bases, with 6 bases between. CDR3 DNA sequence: TGTGCCAGCAGCGGCCGGGACAATGAGCAGTTCTTC. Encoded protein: CASSGRDNEQFF.

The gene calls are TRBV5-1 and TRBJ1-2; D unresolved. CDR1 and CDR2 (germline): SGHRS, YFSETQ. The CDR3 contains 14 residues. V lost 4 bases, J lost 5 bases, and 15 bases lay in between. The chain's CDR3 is CASSPELTRYGYTF. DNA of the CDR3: TGCGCCAGCAGCCCGGAACTAACTCGGTATGGCTACACCTTC.

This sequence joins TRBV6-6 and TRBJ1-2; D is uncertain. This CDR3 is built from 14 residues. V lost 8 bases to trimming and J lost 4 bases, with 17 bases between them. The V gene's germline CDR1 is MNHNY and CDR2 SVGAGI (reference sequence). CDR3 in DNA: TGTGCCAGCCGCGACGTATTCAGGACCTATGGCTACACCTTC. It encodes CASRDVFRTYGYTF.

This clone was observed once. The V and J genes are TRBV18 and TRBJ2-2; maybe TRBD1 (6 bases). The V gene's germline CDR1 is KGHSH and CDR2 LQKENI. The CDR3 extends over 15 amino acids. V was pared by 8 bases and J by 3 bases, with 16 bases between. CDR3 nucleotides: TGTGCCAGCCGTTCAGGGGCCTGGGACACCGGGGAGCTGTTTTTT. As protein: CASRSGAWDTGELFF.

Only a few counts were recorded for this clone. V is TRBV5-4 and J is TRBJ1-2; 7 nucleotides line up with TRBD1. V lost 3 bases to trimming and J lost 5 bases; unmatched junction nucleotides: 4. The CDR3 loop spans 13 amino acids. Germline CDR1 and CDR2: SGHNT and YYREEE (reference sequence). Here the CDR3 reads CASSSTGSYGYTF. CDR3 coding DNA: TGTGCCAGCAGCTCGACAGGGTCTTATGGCTACACCTTC.

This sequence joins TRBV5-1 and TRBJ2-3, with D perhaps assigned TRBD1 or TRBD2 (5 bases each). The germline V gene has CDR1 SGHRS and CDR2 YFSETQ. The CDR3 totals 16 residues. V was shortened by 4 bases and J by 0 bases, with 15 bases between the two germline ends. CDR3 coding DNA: TGCGCCAGCAGCCGTCCCGGGACCACCAGCACAGATACGCAGTATTTT. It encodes CASSRPGTTSTDTQYF.

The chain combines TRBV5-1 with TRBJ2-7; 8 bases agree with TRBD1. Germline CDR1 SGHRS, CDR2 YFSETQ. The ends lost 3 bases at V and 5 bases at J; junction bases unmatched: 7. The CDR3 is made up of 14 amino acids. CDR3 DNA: TGCGCCAGCAGCTCCCTTGGACAGGGAGACGAGCAGTACTTC. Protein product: CASSSLGQGDEQYF.

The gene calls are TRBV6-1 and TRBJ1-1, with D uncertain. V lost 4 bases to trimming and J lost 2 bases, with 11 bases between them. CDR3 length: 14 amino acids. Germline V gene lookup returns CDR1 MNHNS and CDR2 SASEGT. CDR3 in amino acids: CASSARTGNTEAFF. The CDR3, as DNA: TGTGCCAGCAGTGCCAGGACGGGCAACACTGAAGCTTTCTTT.

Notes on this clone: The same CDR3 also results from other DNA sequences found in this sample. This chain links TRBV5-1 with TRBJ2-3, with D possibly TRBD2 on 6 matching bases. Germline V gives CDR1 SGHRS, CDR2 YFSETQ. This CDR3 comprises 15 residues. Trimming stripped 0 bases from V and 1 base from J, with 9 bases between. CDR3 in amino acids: CASSLGGGGTDTQYF. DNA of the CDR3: TGCGCCAGCAGCTTGGGGGGCGGGGGCACAGATACGCAGTATTTT.

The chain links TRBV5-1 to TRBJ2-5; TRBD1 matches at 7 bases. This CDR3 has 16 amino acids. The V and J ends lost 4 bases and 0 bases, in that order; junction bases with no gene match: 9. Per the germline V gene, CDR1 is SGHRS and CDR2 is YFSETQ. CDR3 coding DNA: TGCGCCAGCAGCCCCGGGACAGCCGTGTACCAAGAGACCCAGTACTTC. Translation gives CASSPGTAVYQETQYF.

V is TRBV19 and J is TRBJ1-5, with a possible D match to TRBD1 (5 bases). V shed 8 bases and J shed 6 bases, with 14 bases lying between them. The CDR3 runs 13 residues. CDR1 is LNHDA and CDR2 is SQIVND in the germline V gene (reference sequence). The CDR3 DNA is TGTGCCAGTCGGAATAGGGGACGTCAGCCCCAGCATTTT. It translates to CASRNRGRQPQHF.

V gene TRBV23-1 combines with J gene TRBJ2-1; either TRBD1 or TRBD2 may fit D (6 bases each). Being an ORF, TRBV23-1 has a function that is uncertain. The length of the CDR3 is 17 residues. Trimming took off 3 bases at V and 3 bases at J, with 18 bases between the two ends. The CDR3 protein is CASSQPGGRGSYNEQFF. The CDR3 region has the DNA TGCGCCAGCAGTCAGCCCGGGGGAAGGGGGAGCTACAATGAGCAGTTCTTC.

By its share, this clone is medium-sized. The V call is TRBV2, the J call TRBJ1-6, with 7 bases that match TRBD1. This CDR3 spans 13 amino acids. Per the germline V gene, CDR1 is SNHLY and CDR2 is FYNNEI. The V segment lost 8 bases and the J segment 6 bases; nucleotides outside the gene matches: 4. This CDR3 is CASHRGFNSPLHF. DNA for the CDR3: TGTGCCAGCCACAGGGGCTTTAATTCACCCCTCCACTTT.

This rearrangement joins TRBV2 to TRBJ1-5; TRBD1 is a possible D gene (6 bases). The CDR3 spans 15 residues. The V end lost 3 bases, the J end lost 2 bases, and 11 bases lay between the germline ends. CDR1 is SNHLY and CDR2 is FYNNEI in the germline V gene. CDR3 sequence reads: CASSEGRGGNQPQHF. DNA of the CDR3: TGTGCCAGCAGTGAGGGCAGGGGTGGCAATCAGCCCCAGCATTTT.

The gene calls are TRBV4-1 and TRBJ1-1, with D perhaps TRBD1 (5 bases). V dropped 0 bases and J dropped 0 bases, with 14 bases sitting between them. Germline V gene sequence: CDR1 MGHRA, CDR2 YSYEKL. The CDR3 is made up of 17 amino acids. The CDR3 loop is CASSQESGQLMNTEAFF. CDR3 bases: TGCGCCAGCAGCCAAGAGTCAGGACAACTAATGAACACTGAAGCTTTCTTT.

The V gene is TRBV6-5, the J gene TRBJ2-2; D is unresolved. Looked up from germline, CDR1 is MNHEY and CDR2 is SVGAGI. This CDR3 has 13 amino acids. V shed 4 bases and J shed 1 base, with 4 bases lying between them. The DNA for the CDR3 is TGTGCCAGCAGTTTTCTGAACACCGGGGAGCTGTTTTTT. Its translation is CASSFLNTGELFF.

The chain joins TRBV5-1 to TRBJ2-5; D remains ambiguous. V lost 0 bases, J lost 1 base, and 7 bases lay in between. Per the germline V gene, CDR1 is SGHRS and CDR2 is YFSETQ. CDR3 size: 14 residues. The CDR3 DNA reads TGCGCCAGCAGCTTGGGGGCAGTCCAAGAGACCCAGTACTTC. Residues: CASSLGAVQETQYF.

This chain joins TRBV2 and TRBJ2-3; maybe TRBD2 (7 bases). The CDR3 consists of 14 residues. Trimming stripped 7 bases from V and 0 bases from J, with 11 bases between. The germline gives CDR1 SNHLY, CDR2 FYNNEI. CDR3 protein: CASKEGGSTDTQYF. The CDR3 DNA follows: TGTGCCAGCAAGGAGGGGGGGAGCACAGATACGCAGTATTTT.

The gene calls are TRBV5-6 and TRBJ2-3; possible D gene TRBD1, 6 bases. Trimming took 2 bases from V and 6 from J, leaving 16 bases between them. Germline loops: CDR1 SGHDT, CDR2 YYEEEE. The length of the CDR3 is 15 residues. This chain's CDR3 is CASSFQSGVGDTQYF. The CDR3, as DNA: TGTGCCAGCAGCTTTCAGTCAGGGGTAGGTGATACGCAGTATTTT.

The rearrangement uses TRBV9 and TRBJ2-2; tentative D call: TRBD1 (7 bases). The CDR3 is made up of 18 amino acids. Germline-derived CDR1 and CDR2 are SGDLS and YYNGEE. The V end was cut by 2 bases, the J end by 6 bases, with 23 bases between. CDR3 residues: CASSVGSSGGGRAGELFF. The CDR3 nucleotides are TGTGCCAGCAGCGTGGGTTCCTCAGGAGGGGGCAGGGCCGGGGAGCTGTTTTTT.

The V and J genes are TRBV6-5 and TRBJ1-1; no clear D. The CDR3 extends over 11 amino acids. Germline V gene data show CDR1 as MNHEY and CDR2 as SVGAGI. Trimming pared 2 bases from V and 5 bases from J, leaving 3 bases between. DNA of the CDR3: TGTGCCAGCAGTTACAGGACTGAAGCTTTCTTT. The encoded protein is CASSYRTEAFF.

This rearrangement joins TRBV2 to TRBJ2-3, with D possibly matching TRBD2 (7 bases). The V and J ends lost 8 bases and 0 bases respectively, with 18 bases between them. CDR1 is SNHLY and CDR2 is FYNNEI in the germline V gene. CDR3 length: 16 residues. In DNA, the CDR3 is TGTGCCAGCTCGTATAGGGGGGGCGAGAGCACAGATACGCAGTATTTT. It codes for CASSYRGGESTDTQYF.

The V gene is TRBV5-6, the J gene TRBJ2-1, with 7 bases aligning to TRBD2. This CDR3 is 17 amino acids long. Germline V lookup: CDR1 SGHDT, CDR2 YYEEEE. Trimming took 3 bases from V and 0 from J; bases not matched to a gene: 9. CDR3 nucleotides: TGTGCCAGCAGCTCAGCGGGACGCCATCACTCCTACAATGAGCAGTTCTTC. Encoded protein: CASSSAGRHHSYNEQFF.

DNA for the CDR3: TGTGCCACCAAAGTGAGTGACGGCTTAGGTGATGCCTACGAGCAGTACTTC. Translation gives CATKVSDGLGDAYEQYF. The rearrangement joins TRBV10-3 to TRBJ2-7, with D hard to call. V shed 10 bases and J shed 2 bases, with 27 bases lying between them. Germline CDR1 ENHRY, CDR2 SYGVKD. The CDR3 has 17 residues.

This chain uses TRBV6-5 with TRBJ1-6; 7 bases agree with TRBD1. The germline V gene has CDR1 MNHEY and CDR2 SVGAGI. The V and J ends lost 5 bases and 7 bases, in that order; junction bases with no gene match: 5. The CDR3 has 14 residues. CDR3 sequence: CASSQPGQNSPLHF. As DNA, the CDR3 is TGTGCCAGCAGTCAGCCGGGACAGAATTCACCCCTCCACTTT.

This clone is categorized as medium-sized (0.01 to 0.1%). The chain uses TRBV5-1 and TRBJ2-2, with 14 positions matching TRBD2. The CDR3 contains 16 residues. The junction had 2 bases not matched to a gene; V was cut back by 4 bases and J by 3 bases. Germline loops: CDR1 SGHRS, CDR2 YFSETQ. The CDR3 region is CASSPGLAGDTGELFF. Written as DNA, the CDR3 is TGCGCCAGCAGCCCGGGACTAGCGGGGGACACCGGGGAGCTGTTTTTT.